This paragraph covers one TCR beta chain sequence. This sample is drawn from a study of blood T cell repertoires in COVID-19. CDR3 size: 16 residues. V lost 5 bases, J lost 1 base, and 5 bases stayed unmatched. Germline V gives CDR1 SGHVS, CDR2 FQNEAQ. Original analysis: Estimation of nucleated cell counts relied on the amplification of reference gene primers. Some clones are missing from TCRdb's copy, which holds only in-frame ones; the method was immunoSEQ multiplex PCR. V and J calls and clone size follow that table, whereas D and trimming were derived from the DNA. The sample contains about 210,000 clones, around 84% of which appear only once.

The sequenced sample was peripheral blood. This chain links TRBV7-8 with TRBJ2-2; TRBD1 matches at 9 bases. The TCR sequence derives from a middle-aged man who had recovered from COVID-19. CDR3 sequence reads: CASSRGQGKNTGELFF. Written as DNA, the CDR3 is TGTGCCAGCAGCCGAGGACAGGGGAAGAACACCGGGGAGCTGTTTTTT.